Following are 20 T cell receptor beta chains from one sample sequenced in a study of high-grade serous ovarian cancer treatment subgroups. Tumor samples were taken before definitive surgery or chemotherapy. The repertoire was sequenced with immunoSEQ multiplex PCR; TCRdb's copy has only in-frame clones and lacks some. The table lists some 9,100 clones, about two thirds of them singletons. The sample taken for sequencing was tumor tissue. Receptors originate from a human donor with high-grade serous ovarian cancer.

V and J are TRBV28 and TRBJ1-5; possibly TRBD1 for D (5 bases). There are 15 residues in the CDR3. Germline CDR1 reads MDHEN; CDR2 reads SYDVKM. V was cut by 8 bases and J by 0 bases, with 14 bases left in between. In DNA form, the CDR3 reads TGTGCCAGCGAGGGGAGTCTAAATAGCAATCAGCCCCAGCATTTT. Amino acid sequence: CASEGSLNSNQPQHF.

The chain recombines TRBV16 with TRBJ1-1; D might be TRBD1 (6 bases). This CDR3 spans 15 amino acids. The germline V gene has CDR1 KGHSY and CDR2 FQNENV. V lost 2 bases to trimming and J lost 4 bases, with 14 bases between them. CDR3 sequence: CASSQLGGGGTEAFF. DNA of the CDR3: TGTGCCAGCAGCCAACTGGGAGGGGGGGGCACTGAAGCTTTCTTT.

This clone has just a few counts. This rearrangement joins TRBV7-8 to TRBJ2-3, with 12 bases identical to TRBD2. CDR3 size: 16 residues. Per germline, CDR1 SGHVS and CDR2 FQNEAQ. Trimming took 1 base from V and 8 from J; bases not matched to a gene: 7. As DNA, the CDR3 is TGTGCCAGCAGCTTAGGACTAGCGGGAGTGGGAGGTACGCAGTATTTT. As protein: CASSLGLAGVGGTQYF.

This chain joins TRBV25-1 and TRBJ1-2, with no clear D. Germline CDR1 MGHDK, CDR2 SYGVNS. V lost 1 base, J lost 8 bases, and 5 bases lay in between. This CDR3 is built from 11 residues. CDR3 sequence (DNA): TGTGCCAGCAGTGAATCGGGCGGCTACACCTTC. Translation: CASSESGGYTF.

The J gene is TRBJ1-4, the V gene TRBV5-6, with 9 bases fitting TRBD1. After removal of 3 bases from V and 3 bases from J, the junction contained 6 bases not matched to a gene. CDR1 and CDR2 (germline): SGHDT, YYEEEE. This CDR3 comprises 16 residues. This CDR3 is CASSSIQGASNEKLFF. Written as DNA, the CDR3 is TGTGCCAGCAGCTCAATACAGGGGGCTTCTAATGAAAAACTGTTTTTT.

This chain links TRBV19 with TRBJ2-7, with 9 bases lining up with TRBD1. CDR1 LNHDA and CDR2 SQIVND come from the germline V gene (reference sequence). Losses at the gene ends were 6 bases for V and 7 bases for J; bases not matched to a gene: 13. The length of the CDR3 is 15 residues. CDR3 nucleotides: TGTGCCAGTAGGCCTCATCGGGACAGGGCTCAGGAGCAGTACTTC. Amino acid sequence: CASRPHRDRAQEQYF.

This chain joins TRBV5-6 and TRBJ2-2; no clear D. Trimming shortened V by 3 bases and J by 3 bases, and 0 bases separated the two germline ends. CDR1 is SGHDT and CDR2 is YYEEEE in the germline V gene. The CDR3 covers 11 residues. CDR3 amino acids: CASSYTGELFF. DNA of the CDR3: TGTGCCAGCAGCTACACCGGGGAGCTGTTTTTT.

This rearrangement joins TRBV11-2 to TRBJ1-2, with TRBD1 matching 8 bases. CDR3 length: 13 amino acids. Germline trimming cut 6 bases from V and 6 bases from J; bases unmatched to any gene: 6. Germline loops: CDR1 SGHAT, CDR2 FQNNGV. The CDR3 region is CASSSRTGHGYTF. CDR3 DNA sequence: TGTGCCAGCAGTAGTCGGACAGGGCATGGCTACACCTTC.

The chain employs TRBV19 and TRBJ2-7; 8 bases agree with TRBD2. Looked up from germline, CDR1 is LNHDA and CDR2 is SQIVND (reference sequence). The CDR3 sequence is 15 residues long. The J segment lost 5 bases and the V segment lost 4 bases, leaving 10 bases of the junction unmatched. The CDR3 nucleotides read TGTGCCAGTAGTACACCGGGACTAGGGCCCGACGAGCAGTACTTC. It yields the protein CASSTPGLGPDEQYF. Variable domain in full (rest from reference TRBV19 and TRBJ2-7): DGGITQSPKYLFRKEGQNVTLSCEQNLNHDAMYWYRQDPGQGLRLIYYSQIVNDFQKGDIAEGYSVSREKKESFPLTVTSAQKNPTAFYLCASSTPGLGPDEQYFGPGTRLTVT.

The chain couples TRBV5-1 to TRBJ2-1; D is possibly TRBD1 or TRBD2 (5 bases each). The CDR3 length is 14 residues. The germline V gene encodes CDR1 SGHRS and CDR2 YFSETQ. V was cut by 6 bases and J by 4 bases, with 14 bases left in between. This CDR3 is CASMRVGGYNEQFF. CDR3 DNA sequence: TGCGCCAGCATGAGGGTTGGGGGATACAATGAGCAGTTCTTC.

The chain links TRBV6-1 to TRBJ2-7; no definite D call. CDR3 length equals 13 residues. V was pared by 2 bases and J by 1 base, with 6 bases between. CDR1 and CDR2 from the germline V gene are MNHNS and SASEGT. The CDR3 spells CASSEQQSYEQYF. The CDR3 bases are TGTGCCAGCAGTGAACAGCAGTCCTACGAGCAGTACTTC.

The chain carries TRBV2 and TRBJ2-3; 8 bases are a match to TRBD2. CDR3 size: 17 residues. V lost 1 base and J lost 0; bases outside the gene matches: 6. The germline gives CDR1 SNHLY, CDR2 FYNNEI. This CDR3 reads CASSEVSLAGSTDTQYF. CDR3 DNA sequence: TGTGCCAGCAGTGAAGTAAGCCTAGCGGGTAGCACAGATACGCAGTATTTT.

V usage is TRBV7-9 and J usage is TRBJ2-5; D not certain. The J call is uncertain, as TRBJ2-7 better fits the DNA end. Germline V gives CDR1 SEHNR, CDR2 FQNEAQ (reference sequence). CDR3 length: 14 residues. The CDR3 DNA sequence: TGTGCCAGCAGCTTAGTTGAGTTAGCCCACGAGCAGTACTTC. Its translation: CASSLVELAHEQYF.

The J gene is TRBJ2-7, the V gene TRBV7-2; unclear D gene. This CDR3 region has 16 residues. Germline CDR1 SGHTA, CDR2 FQGNSA. The ends were cut back, 5 bases at V and 3 bases at J, with 20 bases in the middle. The DNA for the CDR3 is TGTGCCAGCAGCGTGTCTTCAGTGTCTAGTCGCTACGAGCAGTACTTC. Its translation: CASSVSSVSSRYEQYF.

The rearrangement joins TRBV6-1 to TRBJ2-3, with 8 bases lining up with TRBD1. This CDR3 is built from 13 residues. Germline assignment: CDR1 MNHNS and CDR2 SASEGT. The J segment lost 7 bases and the V segment lost 6 bases, leaving 6 bases of the junction unmatched. CDR3 coding DNA: TGTGCCAGCAGGGGGACAGGTACGCATACGCAGTATTTT. Its translation: CASRGTGTHTQYF.

This clone was counted once. V usage is TRBV7-1 and J usage is TRBJ1-2; D may be TRBD1 (6 bases). TRBV7-1 is assigned to the ORF class and has an uncertain function. V lost 4 bases and J 7 bases, leaving 19 bases between the germline ends. The CDR3 extends over 15 amino acids. Here the CDR3 DNA reads TGTGCCAGCAGCTTAGGACAGACCTCTTCCTCTGGCTACACCTTC. Encoded protein: CASSLGQTSSSGYTF.

The chain links TRBV19 to TRBJ2-2; 12 bases are shared with TRBD2. After removal of 6 bases from V and 6 bases from J, the junction contained 5 bases not matched to a gene. The CDR3 loop spans 15 amino acids. Germline lookup yields CDR1 LNHDA and CDR2 SQIVND (reference sequence). This CDR3 reads CASRETSGSPGELFF. The DNA for the CDR3 is TGTGCCAGTAGAGAGACTAGCGGGAGCCCCGGGGAGCTGTTTTTT.

The rearrangement links TRBV5-1 to TRBJ2-7; D remains ambiguous. Trimming cost V 7 bases and J 0 bases, with 11 bases left between them. Germline V gene data show CDR1 as SGHRS and CDR2 as YFSETQ. The CDR3 extends over 13 amino acids. The CDR3 DNA is TGCGCCAGCTCTTCGGAGATCTCCTACGAGCAGTACTTC. Its translation: CASSSEISYEQYF.

The chain joins TRBV11-2 to TRBJ2-1; either TRBD1 or TRBD2 may supply D (5 bases each). V was pared by 1 base and J by 4 bases, with 8 bases between. Looked up from germline, CDR1 is SGHAT and CDR2 is FQNNGV. The CDR3 contains 14 residues. The CDR3 nucleotides are TGTGCCAGCAGCTTAGCCGGGGCTTACAATGAGCAGTTCTTC. Protein sequence: CASSLAGAYNEQFF.

In this sample, this clone turned up a few times. J is TRBJ2-3 and V is TRBV5-1; no clear D gene. Germline V CDR1 and CDR2: SGHRS, YFSETQ. The CDR3 covers 14 residues. With 6 bases removed from V and 3 bases from J, the gap between germline ends came to 14 bases. Written as DNA, the CDR3 is TGCGCCAGCAAGGACGCAGGAAGGACAGATACGCAGTATTTT. It codes for CASKDAGRTDTQYF.